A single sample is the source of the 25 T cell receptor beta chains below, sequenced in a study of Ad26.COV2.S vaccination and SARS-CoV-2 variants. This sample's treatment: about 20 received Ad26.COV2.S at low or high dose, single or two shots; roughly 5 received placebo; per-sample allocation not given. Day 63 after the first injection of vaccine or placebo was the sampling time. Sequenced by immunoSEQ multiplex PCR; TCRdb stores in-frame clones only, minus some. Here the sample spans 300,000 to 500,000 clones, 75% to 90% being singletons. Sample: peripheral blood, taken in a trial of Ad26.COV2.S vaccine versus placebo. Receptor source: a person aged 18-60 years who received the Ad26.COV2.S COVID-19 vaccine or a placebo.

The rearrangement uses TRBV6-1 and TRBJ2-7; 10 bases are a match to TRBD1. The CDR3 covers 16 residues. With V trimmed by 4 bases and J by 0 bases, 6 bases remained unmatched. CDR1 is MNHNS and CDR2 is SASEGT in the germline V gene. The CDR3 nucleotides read TGTGCCAGCAGTGTCGGACAGGGGGTAACCTCCTACGAGCAGTACTTC. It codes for CASSVGQGVTSYEQYF.

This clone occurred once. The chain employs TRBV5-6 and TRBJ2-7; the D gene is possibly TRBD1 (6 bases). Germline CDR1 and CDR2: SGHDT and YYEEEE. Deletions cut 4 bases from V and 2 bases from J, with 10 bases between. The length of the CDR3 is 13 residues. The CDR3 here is CASSQGLPYEQYF. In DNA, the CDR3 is TGTGCCAGCAGCCAGGGGTTACCCTACGAGCAGTACTTC.

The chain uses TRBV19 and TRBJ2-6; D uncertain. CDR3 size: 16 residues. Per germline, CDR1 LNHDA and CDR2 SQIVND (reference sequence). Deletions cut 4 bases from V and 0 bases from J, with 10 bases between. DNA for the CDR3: TGTGCCAGTAGTACATATTGGGGCTCTGGGGCCAACGTCCTGACTTTC. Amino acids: CASSTYWGSGANVLTF.

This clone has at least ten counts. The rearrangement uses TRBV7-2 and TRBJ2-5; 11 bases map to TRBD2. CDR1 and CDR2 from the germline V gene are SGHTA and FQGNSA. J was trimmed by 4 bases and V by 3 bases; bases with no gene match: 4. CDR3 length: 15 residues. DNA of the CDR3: TGTGCCAGCAGCTTGATACTAGCGGGGGTAGAGACCCAGTACTTC. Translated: CASSLILAGVETQYF.

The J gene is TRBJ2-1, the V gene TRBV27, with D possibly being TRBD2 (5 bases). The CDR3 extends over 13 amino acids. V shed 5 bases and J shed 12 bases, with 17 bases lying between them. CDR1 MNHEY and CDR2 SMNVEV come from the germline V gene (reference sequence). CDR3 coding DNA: TGTGCCAGCAGTGCGAGAGGGAGTAATTGGCAGTTCTTC. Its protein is CASSARGSNWQFF.

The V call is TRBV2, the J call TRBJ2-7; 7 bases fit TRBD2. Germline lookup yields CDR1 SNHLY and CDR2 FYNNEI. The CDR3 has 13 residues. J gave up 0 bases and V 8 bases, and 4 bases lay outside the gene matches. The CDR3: CASLGGDSYEQYF. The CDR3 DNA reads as TGTGCCAGCCTGGGGGGGGACTCCTACGAGCAGTACTTC.

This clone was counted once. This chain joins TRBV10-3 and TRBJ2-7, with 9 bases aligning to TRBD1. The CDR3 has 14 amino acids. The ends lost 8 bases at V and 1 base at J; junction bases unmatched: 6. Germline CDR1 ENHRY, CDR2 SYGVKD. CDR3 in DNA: TGTGCCATCCGTCGGGACAGGGTATCCTACGAGCAGTACTTC. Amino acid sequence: CAIRRDRVSYEQYF.

CDR3 sequence (DNA): TGTGCCACCGTCGGGACAGGACACTACAATGAGCAGTTCTTC. It is translated as CATVGTGHYNEQFF. The rearrangement uses TRBV10-3 and TRBJ2-1, with 8 nucleotides matching TRBD1. The germline V gene has CDR1 ENHRY and CDR2 SYGVKD. Trimming cost V 10 bases and J 3 bases; bases outside gene matches: 8. The CDR3 sequence is 14 residues long.

The CDR3 protein is CASSQDRDYEQYF. CDR3 in DNA: TGTGCCAGCAGCCAGGACAGGGACTACGAGCAGTACTTC. The rearrangement uses TRBV2 and TRBJ2-7; 8 nucleotides align to TRBD1. Germline V gene lookup returns CDR1 SNHLY and CDR2 FYNNEI. CDR3 length equals 13 residues. The V gene end was trimmed by 6 bases and the J gene end by 3 bases; junction bases not matched to a gene: 4.

The CDR3 spells CASSSGTGGGSQYF. The CDR3 DNA reads TGCGCCAGCAGCTCTGGGACAGGGGGTGGGTCCCAGTACTTC. The chain employs TRBV5-1 and TRBJ2-5, with 11 bases aligning to TRBD1. The ends lost 3 bases at V and 9 bases at J; junction bases unmatched: 7. Germline lookup yields CDR1 SGHRS and CDR2 YFSETQ. The CDR3 has 14 amino acids. The full variable domain, in which reference TRBV5-1 and TRBJ2-5 provide the parts outside the CDR3, is KAGVTQTPRYLIKTRGQQVTLSCSPISGHRSVSWYQQTPGQGLQFLFEYFSETQRNKGNFPGRFSGRQFSNSRSEMNVSTLELGDSALYLCASSSGTGGGSQYFGPGTRLLVL.

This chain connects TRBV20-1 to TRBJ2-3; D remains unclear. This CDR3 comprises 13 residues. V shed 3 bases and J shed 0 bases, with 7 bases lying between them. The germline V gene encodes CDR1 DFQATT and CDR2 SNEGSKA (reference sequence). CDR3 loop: CSASGVSTDTQYF. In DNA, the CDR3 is TGCAGTGCTAGTGGAGTGAGCACAGATACGCAGTATTTT.

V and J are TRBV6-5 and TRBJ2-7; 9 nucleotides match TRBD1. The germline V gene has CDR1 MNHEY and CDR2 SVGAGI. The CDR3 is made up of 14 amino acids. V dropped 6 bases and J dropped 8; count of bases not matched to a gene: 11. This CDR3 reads CASSAGTGSRKQYF. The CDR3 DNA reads TGTGCCAGCAGCGCCGGGACAGGGTCTAGGAAGCAGTACTTC.

CDR3 loop: CASIGGEWENTEAFF. CDR3 DNA: TGTGCCAGCATCGGGGGCGAGTGGGAGAACACTGAAGCTTTCTTT. The rearrangement links TRBV2 to TRBJ1-1; perhaps TRBD1 as D (6 bases). The CDR3 covers 15 residues. Germline assignment: CDR1 SNHLY and CDR2 FYNNEI. Trimming left V 7 bases short and J 1 base short, with 16 bases between.

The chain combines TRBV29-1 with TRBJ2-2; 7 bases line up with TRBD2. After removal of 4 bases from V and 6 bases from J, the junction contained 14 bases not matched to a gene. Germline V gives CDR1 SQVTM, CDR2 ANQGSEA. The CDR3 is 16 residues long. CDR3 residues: CSVVTGGGAGAGELFF. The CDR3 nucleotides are TGCAGCGTTGTGACCGGAGGTGGGGCGGGGGCCGGGGAGCTGTTTTTT.

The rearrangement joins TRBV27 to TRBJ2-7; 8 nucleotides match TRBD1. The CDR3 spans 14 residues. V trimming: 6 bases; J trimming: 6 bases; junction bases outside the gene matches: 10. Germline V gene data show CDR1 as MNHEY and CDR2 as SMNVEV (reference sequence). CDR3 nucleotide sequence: TGTGCCAGCAGCCGAGGACAGGGAGATGGCGAGCAGTACTTC. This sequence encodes CASSRGQGDGEQYF.

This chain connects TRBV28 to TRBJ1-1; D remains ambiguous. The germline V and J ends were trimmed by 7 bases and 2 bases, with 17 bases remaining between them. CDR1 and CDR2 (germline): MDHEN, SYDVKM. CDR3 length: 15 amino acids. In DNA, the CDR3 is TGTGCCAGCACCCCGGGGTCCGGCAAAAACACTGAAGCTTTCTTT. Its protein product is CASTPGSGKNTEAFF.

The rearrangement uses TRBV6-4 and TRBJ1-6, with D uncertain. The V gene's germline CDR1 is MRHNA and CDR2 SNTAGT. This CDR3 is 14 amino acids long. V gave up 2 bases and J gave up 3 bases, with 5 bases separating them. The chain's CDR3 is CASSDNSYNSPLHF. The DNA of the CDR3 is TGTGCCAGCAGTGACAACAGCTATAATTCACCCCTCCACTTT.

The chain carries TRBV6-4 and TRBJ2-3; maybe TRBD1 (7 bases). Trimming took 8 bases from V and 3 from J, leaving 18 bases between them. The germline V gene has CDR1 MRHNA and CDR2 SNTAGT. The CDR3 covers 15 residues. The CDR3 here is CASSAQAGGTDTQYF. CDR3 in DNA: TGTGCCAGCTCGGCCCAGGCAGGGGGGACAGATACGCAGTATTTT.

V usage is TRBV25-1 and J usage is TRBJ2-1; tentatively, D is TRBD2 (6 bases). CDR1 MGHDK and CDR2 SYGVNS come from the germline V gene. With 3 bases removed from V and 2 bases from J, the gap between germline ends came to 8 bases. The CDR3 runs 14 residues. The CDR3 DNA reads TGTGCCAGCAGTGAGCGGGATACCTACAATGAGCAGTTCTTC. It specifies CASSERDTYNEQFF.

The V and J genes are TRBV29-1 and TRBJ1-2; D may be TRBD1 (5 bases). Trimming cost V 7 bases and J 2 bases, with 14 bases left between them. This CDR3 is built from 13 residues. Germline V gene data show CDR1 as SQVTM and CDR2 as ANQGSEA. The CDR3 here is CSAGGAENYGYTF. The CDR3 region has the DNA TGCAGCGCCGGAGGGGCCGAAAACTATGGCTACACCTTC.

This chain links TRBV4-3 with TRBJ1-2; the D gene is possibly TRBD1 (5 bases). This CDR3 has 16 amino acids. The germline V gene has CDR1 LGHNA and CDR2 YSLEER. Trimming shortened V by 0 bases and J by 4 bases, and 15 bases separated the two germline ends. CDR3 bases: TGCGCCAGCAGCCAAGATCGGGGTGGGGGATCCTATGGCTACACCTTC. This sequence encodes CASSQDRGGGSYGYTF.

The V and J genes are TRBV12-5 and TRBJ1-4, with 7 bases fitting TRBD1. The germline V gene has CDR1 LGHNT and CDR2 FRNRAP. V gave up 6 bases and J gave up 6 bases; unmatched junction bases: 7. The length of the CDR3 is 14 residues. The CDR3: CASGPGDSYEKLFF. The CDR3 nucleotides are TGTGCTAGTGGCCCCGGGGACAGCTATGAAAAACTGTTTTTT.

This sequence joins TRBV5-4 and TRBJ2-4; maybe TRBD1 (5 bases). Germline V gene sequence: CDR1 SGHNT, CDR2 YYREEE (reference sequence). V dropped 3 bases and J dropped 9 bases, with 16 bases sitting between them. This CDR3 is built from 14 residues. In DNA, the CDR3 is TGTGCCAGCAGCTCGACAGCGAATAGGTCCATTCAGTACTTC. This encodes CASSSTANRSIQYF. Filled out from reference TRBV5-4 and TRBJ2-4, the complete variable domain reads ETGVTQSPTHLIKTRGQQVTLRCSSQSGHNTVSWYQQALGQGPQFIFQYYREEENGRGNFPPRFSGLQFPNYSSELNVNALELDDSALYLCASSSTANRSIQYFGAGTRLSVL.

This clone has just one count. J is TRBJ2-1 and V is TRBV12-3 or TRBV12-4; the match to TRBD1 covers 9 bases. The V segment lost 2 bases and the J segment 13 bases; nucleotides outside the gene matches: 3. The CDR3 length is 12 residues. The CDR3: CASSLRDREQFF. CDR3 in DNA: TGTGCCAGCAGTTTACGGGACAGGGAACAGTTCTTC.

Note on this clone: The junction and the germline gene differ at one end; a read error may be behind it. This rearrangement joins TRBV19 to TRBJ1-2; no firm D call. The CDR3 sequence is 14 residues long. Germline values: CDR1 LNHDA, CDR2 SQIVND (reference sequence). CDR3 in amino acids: CASSPRERVYGCTF. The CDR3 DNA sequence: TGTGCCAGTAGCCCCCGGGAGAGAGTCTATGGCTGCACCTTC.